What follows describes a single T cell receptor (beta chain). Its antigen is not identified. The CDR3 is made up of 16 amino acids. CDR1 is SGHVS, CDR2 FQNEAQ, per germline. V lost 3 bases, J lost 5 bases, and 9 bases stayed unmatched. A multiplex PCR was run with 60 Vbeta primers and 13 Jbeta primers. The data were produced by immunoSEQ multiplex PCR, yet TCRdb's version contains in-frame clones alone and is incomplete. The sample contains a few hundred thousand clones, roughly 80% of which appear only once. Healthy bone marrow donors made up the donor group. The sample is drawn from a study of cytomegalovirus exposure and HLA in healthy donors. Study at large: The roughly 100 million unique TCR beta sequences, from roughly 170 million T cells, were found by an earlier analysis. Study observations and caveats: There were some V segments, including TRBV6-2 and TRBV6-3, excluded as indistinguishable.

This rearrangement joins TRBV7-8 to TRBJ2-1; TRBD2 matches 8 bases. The sample was PBMCs. The clonotype comes from a girl aged 2-10 years in good health and CMV-seronegative. The CDR3 protein is CASSFPGAGADNEQFF. CDR3 sequence (DNA): TGTGCCAGCAGCTTTCCGGGAGCGGGGGCCGACAATGAGCAGTTCTTC.